This T cell receptor (beta chain) was sequenced during a study of blood T cell repertoires in COVID-19. Study information: Samples came from the United States, Italy and Spain, spanning acute and convalescent COVID-19. In each case, the material was cDNA or gDNA derived from T cells, B-cell-depleted T cells, or PBMCs.

V dropped 10 bases and J dropped 4 bases, with 16 bases sitting between them. Germline V CDR1 and CDR2: KGHSH, LQKENI. This CDR3 is built from 13 residues. Data came from immunoSEQ multiplex PCR; TCRdb stores just in-frame clones and leaves some out. The table lists under 200,000 clones, 80% to 85% of them singletons, with approximately 2.6% in the top ten. Sequenced material: peripheral blood. The gene calls are TRBV18 and TRBJ2-5; a weak D match, TRBD2 (5 bases). The clonotype was recovered from a human donor with acute or convalescent COVID-19. The donor label of this sample is uncertain. In DNA, the CDR3 is TGTGCCACCCAACCGGGGAAGTCAGAGACCCAGTACTTC. It translates to CATQPGKSETQYF. Using reference TRBV18 and TRBJ2-5 for the parts outside the CDR3, the full variable domain is NAGVMQNPRHLVRRRGQEARLRCSPMKGHSHVYWYRQLPEEGLKFMVYLQKENIIDESGMPKERFSAEFPKEGPSILRIQQVVRGDSAAYFCATQPGKSETQYFGPGTRLLVL.